Below are 5 T cell receptor beta chains sequenced from a single sample in a study of identical twins' blood T cells (dated by TCRdb to the early 2010s). The protocol used for the library was 5' RACE. The sequencing machine was an Illumina Genome Analyzer IIx. The raw public data were reprocessed by TCRdb itself: fastp quality trimming at Q25, MiXCR clonotype calling, in-frame beta chains only. Rows merge per CDR3 protein into single entries with the most common DNA and genes. Across this sample there are roughly 380,000 distinct CDR3 sequences, with about 28% seen only once. 6.1% of the sample is in the top ten clones. Sequencing was performed on PBMCs. The source is a woman between 18 and 50 years old in good health.

This clonotype was detected only once. The rearrangement joins TRBV5-1 to TRBJ1-1; D is undetermined. Germline V gene data show CDR1 as SGHRS and CDR2 as YFSETQ. The CDR3 runs to 15 residues. The V gene lost 2 bases and the J gene lost 6 bases, with 17 bases spanning the gap. The CDR3 spells CASSFLEGRSPEAFF. DNA of the CDR3: TGCGCCAGCAGCTTTCTTGAGGGCAGGAGCCCTGAAGCTTTCTTT.

The rearrangement uses TRBV3-1 and TRBJ1-3; D is possibly TRBD1 (5 bases). CDR1 is LGHDT and CDR2 is YNNKEL in the germline V gene (reference sequence). This CDR3 is 15 amino acids long. V was trimmed by 1 base and J by 2 bases, leaving 9 bases between them. The CDR3 DNA follows: TGTGCCAGCAGCCAAGGCGGGGCAGCTGGAAACACCATATATTTT. Translating it yields CASSQGGAAGNTIYF.

This clonotype occurred a few times. The chain employs TRBV10-3 and TRBJ1-3; no reliable D call. Germline assignment: CDR1 ENHRY and CDR2 SYGVKD. CDR3 length: 15 residues. V dropped 10 bases and J dropped 0 bases, with 16 bases sitting between them. Written as DNA, the CDR3 is TGTGCCACCACACCGGTGGGATCCTCTGGAAACACCATATATTTT. Translated, it gives CATTPVGSSGNTIYF.

The sample holds a few counts of this clonotype. The chain joins TRBV7-9 to TRBJ2-1, with 8 bases lining up with TRBD2. This CDR3 has 16 amino acids. J gave up 1 base and V 5 bases, and 7 bases lay outside the gene matches. Germline-derived CDR1 and CDR2 are SEHNR and FQNEAQ (reference sequence). DNA for the CDR3: TGTGCCAGCAGCCCTACTAGCGGCGCTTCCTACAATGAGCAGTTCTTC. This codes for CASSPTSGASYNEQFF.

The chain has TRBV3-1 and TRBJ2-7; D call uncertain. The CDR3 runs to 12 residues. Per the germline V gene, CDR1 is LGHDT and CDR2 is YNNKEL (reference sequence). V lost 0 bases to trimming and J lost 7 bases, with 7 bases between them. CDR3 protein: CASSQDSREQYF. For the CDR3, the DNA is TGTGCCAGCAGCCAAGATTCCAGGGAGCAGTACTTC.